What follows are 22 T cell receptor beta chains derived from one specimen sequenced in a study of blood T cell repertoires in COVID-19. Clones were read by immunoSEQ multiplex PCR, and TCRdb kept only the in-frame ones, dropping some. The sample has 250,000 to 300,000 clones; around 85% are singletons. The sample was peripheral blood. Receptor source: a man between 50 and 59 years old with active or convalescent COVID-19.

This chain uses TRBV4-3 with TRBJ2-1; 11 nucleotides match TRBD2. V gave up 1 base and J gave up 8 bases; unmatched junction bases: 13. Germline V gene lookup returns CDR1 LGHNA and CDR2 YSLEER. This CDR3 is built from 18 residues. CDR3 loop: CASSQAYSWLAGGDEQFF. The CDR3 DNA reads as TGCGCCAGCAGCCAAGCTTACTCCTGGCTAGCGGGAGGAGATGAGCAGTTCTTC.

V usage is TRBV29-1 and J usage is TRBJ1-1, with a weak D call TRBD1 (6 bases). The CDR3 has 11 amino acids. Germline V CDR1 and CDR2: SQVTM, ANQGSEA. V shed 6 bases and J shed 5 bases, with 10 bases lying between them. For the CDR3, the DNA is TGCAGCGTCCCACAGGGAACTGAAGCTTTCTTT. Translation gives CSVPQGTEAFF.

V is TRBV3-1 (or the pseudogene TRBV3-2) and J is TRBJ1-3, with D uncertain. The CDR3 runs 16 residues. Germline V gives CDR1 LGHDT, CDR2 YNNKEL (reference sequence). V lost 1 base and J lost 4, with 14 bases in between. The DNA for the CDR3 is TGTGCCAGCAGCCAAGGCCCCTCACGCCGGGGAAACACCATATATTTT. As protein: CASSQGPSRRGNTIYF.

The V and J genes are TRBV19 and TRBJ2-6; the match to TRBD1 covers 11 bases. The length of the CDR3 is 17 residues. Unmatched junction bases numbered 3, after V lost 5 bases and J lost 0 bases. Germline CDR1 and CDR2: LNHDA and SQIVND (reference sequence). This CDR3 reads CASSVGQGGSGANVLTF. DNA for the CDR3: TGTGCCAGTAGTGTGGGACAGGGGGGCTCTGGGGCCAACGTCCTGACTTTC.

The genes are TRBV6-2 or TRBV6-3 and TRBJ1-5; 8 bases agree with TRBD1. Germline CDR1 reads MNHEY; CDR2 reads SVGEGT. The CDR3 totals 20 residues. The J segment lost 0 bases and the V segment lost 2 bases, leaving 15 bases of the junction unmatched. CDR3 in amino acids: CASSYRAETGVSYSNQPQHF. CDR3 nucleotide sequence: TGTGCCAGCAGTTACCGAGCTGAGACAGGGGTTTCGTATAGCAATCAGCCCCAGCATTTT.

In this sample, this clone turned up a few times. The chain recombines TRBV6-5 with TRBJ1-5, with TRBD1 identical over 7 bases. The germline V gene encodes CDR1 MNHEY and CDR2 SVGAGI. V shed 6 bases, J shed 7 bases, and the junction held 12 bases outside the gene matches. The length of the CDR3 is 15 residues. DNA for the CDR3: TGTGCCAGCAGCTTGCCTGGACAGGTAAGACAGCCCCAGCATTTT. This codes for CASSLPGQVRQPQHF.

This chain connects TRBV27 to TRBJ1-2; the D gene is possibly TRBD1 (5 bases). The ends were cut back, 3 bases at V and 3 bases at J, with 14 bases in the middle. The CDR3 sequence is 15 residues long. The germline V gene encodes CDR1 MNHEY and CDR2 SMNVEV (reference sequence). Here the CDR3 reads CASSFRPGDYYGYTF. The CDR3 bases are TGTGCCAGCAGTTTTAGGCCCGGGGACTACTATGGCTACACCTTC.

The rearrangement links TRBV19 to TRBJ2-7, with a weak D call TRBD2 (6 bases). CDR1 is LNHDA and CDR2 is SQIVND in the germline V gene (reference sequence). The CDR3 sequence is 14 residues long. Between the trimmed V and J ends, which lost 3 bases and 3 bases, there was a span of 12 bases. CDR3 coding DNA: TGTGCCAGTAGTATTGGAGGGAGACACTACGAGCAGTACTTC. Amino acids: CASSIGGRHYEQYF.

The chain employs TRBV9 and TRBJ1-4; D is unclear. The CDR3 is 15 amino acids. V lost 0 bases to trimming and J lost 3 bases, with 9 bases between them. The germline CDR1 and CDR2 sequences are SGDLS and YYNGEE. CDR3 DNA sequence: TGTGCCAGCAGCGTAGAAGATCTAGCTAATGAAAAACTGTTTTTT. It codes for CASSVEDLANEKLFF.

This sequence joins TRBV28 and TRBJ1-3; 7 nucleotides line up with TRBD1. Germline CDR1 reads MDHEN; CDR2 reads SYDVKM. The V gene end was trimmed by 4 bases and the J gene end by 2 bases; junction bases not matched to a gene: 5. This CDR3 region has 15 residues. CDR3 sequence (DNA): TGTGCCAGCAGTTCTACAGGGGACCCTGGAAACACCATATATTTT. Amino acids: CASSSTGDPGNTIYF.

The V gene is TRBV30, the J gene TRBJ1-1, with a tentative D call TRBD1 (5 bases). CDR1 GTSNPN and CDR2 SVGIG come from the germline V gene (reference sequence). V was cut by 5 bases and J by 0 bases, with 13 bases left in between. The CDR3 is made up of 14 amino acids. Here the CDR3 DNA reads TGTGCCTGGTGGGCCAGGGCTATGAACACTGAAGCTTTCTTT. Protein product: CAWWARAMNTEAFF.

The rearrangement links TRBV27 to TRBJ2-7; no clear D. CDR1 MNHEY and CDR2 SMNVEV come from the germline V gene (reference sequence). This CDR3 is built from 14 residues. Trimming took 3 bases from V and 0 from J, leaving 9 bases between them. CDR3 bases: TGTGCCAGCAGTTTTCTCATGAGCTCCTACGAGCAGTACTTC. Encoded protein: CASSFLMSSYEQYF.

In nucleotides, the CDR3 is TGTGCCAGCAGCCGGCTGCGGACCGGGGAGCTGTTTTTT. This translates into CASSRLRTGELFF. V gene TRBV11-2 combines with J gene TRBJ2-2, with D unclear. Germline V gene sequence: CDR1 SGHAT, CDR2 FQNNGV. The CDR3 has 13 amino acids. Trimming removed 5 bases at V and 5 bases at J, with 9 bases between.

V usage is TRBV21-1 and J usage is TRBJ2-7; the table gives TRBD1 as D, unverified against the DNA. TRBV21-1 is a pseudogene locus. The CDR3 runs 15 residues. The CDR3 here is CASSPQAGTGYEQYF. As DNA, the CDR3 is TGTGCCAGCAGCCCTCAGGCCGGGACAGGCTACGAGCAGTACTTC.

V and J are TRBV9 and TRBJ1-2; no clear D. Germline values: CDR1 SGDLS, CDR2 YYNGEE. Trimming stripped 2 bases from V and 3 bases from J, with 5 bases between. CDR3 size: 12 residues. The CDR3 DNA sequence: TGTGCCAGCAGCGTCCCCTACTATGGCTACACCTTC. The encoded protein is CASSVPYYGYTF. The full variable domain, completed using reference TRBV9 and TRBJ1-2, is DSGVTQTPKHLITATGQRVTLRCSPRSGDLSVYWYQQSLDQGLQFLIQYYNGEERAKGNILERFSAQQFPDLHSELNLSSLELGDSALYFCASSVPYYGYTFGSGTRLTVV.

The chain's CDR3 is CSVDPTEGGYTF. Here the CDR3 DNA reads TGCAGCGTTGACCCAACAGAGGGTGGCTACACCTTC. V is TRBV29-1 and J is TRBJ1-2; D is uncertain. V was pared by 3 bases and J by 7 bases, with 12 bases between. This CDR3 spans 12 amino acids. Germline V gives CDR1 SQVTM, CDR2 ANQGSEA.

The CDR3 bases are TGTGCCAGCAGCCAAGGTGGGCGGACTACTAACTATGGCTACACCTTC. It translates to CASSQGGRTTNYGYTF. The chain uses TRBV5-4 and TRBJ1-2; D is uncertain. Deletions cut 4 bases from V and 0 bases from J, with 16 bases between. This CDR3 spans 16 amino acids. Germline V gene data show CDR1 as SGHNT and CDR2 as YYREEE (reference sequence).

About this clone: Other nucleotide sequences in the sample specify the same CDR3. V and J are TRBV15 and TRBJ2-5; tentatively, D is TRBD2 (6 bases). Looked up from germline, CDR1 is LNHNV and CDR2 is YYDKDF (reference sequence). This CDR3 region has 14 residues. V dropped 3 bases and J dropped 2 bases, with 10 bases sitting between them. CDR3 residues: CATSRTSEQETQYF. CDR3 nucleotides: TGTGCCACCAGCAGGACTAGTGAGCAAGAGACCCAGTACTTC.

This chain links TRBV7-2 with TRBJ2-7, with TRBD2 identical over 8 bases. The CDR3 covers 18 residues. Germline V gives CDR1 SGHTA, CDR2 FQGNSA. After removal of 2 bases from V and 1 base from J, the junction contained 13 bases not matched to a gene. CDR3: CASSLTVPGVAGSYEQYF. Here the CDR3 DNA reads TGTGCCAGCAGCTTAACCGTCCCCGGAGTAGCGGGGTCCTACGAGCAGTACTTC.

This clone was counted a few times. The chain links TRBV5-1 to TRBJ1-4; D perhaps matches TRBD1 (5 bases). Trimming took off 0 bases at V and 5 bases at J, with 5 bases between the two ends. Germline V gene sequence: CDR1 SGHRS, CDR2 YFSETQ. This CDR3 is built from 13 residues. As DNA, the CDR3 is TGCGCCAGCAGCTTGGGACAGAATGAAAAACTGTTTTTT. Translating gives CASSLGQNEKLFF.

The J gene is TRBJ2-1, the V gene TRBV5-4, with 8 positions matching TRBD1. This CDR3 comprises 14 residues. Germline loops: CDR1 SGHNT, CDR2 YYREEE (reference sequence). The J segment lost 7 bases and the V segment lost 3 bases, leaving 6 bases of the junction unmatched. CDR3 in DNA: TGTGCCAGCAGCTCCGGACAGGGTCGGAATGAGCAGTTCTTC. Translation gives CASSSGQGRNEQFF. Looking up the rest from reference TRBV5-4 and TRBJ2-1 gives the full variable domain: ETGVTQSPTHLIKTRGQQVTLRCSSQSGHNTVSWYQQALGQGPQFIFQYYREEENGRGNFPPRFSGLQFPNYSSELNVNALELDDSALYLCASSSGQGRNEQFFGPGTRLTVL.

The V and J genes are TRBV13 and TRBJ2-7, with 8 nucleotides matching TRBD2. The ends lost 0 bases at V and 2 bases at J; junction bases unmatched: 3. CDR1 is PRHDT, CDR2 FYEKMQ, per germline (reference sequence). The CDR3 is 15 residues long. Here the CDR3 reads CASSLGLAEPYEQYF. CDR3 in DNA: TGTGCCAGCAGCTTAGGACTAGCGGAGCCCTACGAGCAGTACTTC.